This T cell receptor beta chain was identified during a study of shared clonotypes between healthy human individuals. About the research overall: Per donor, three plates held CD4 naive cells, three held CD4 memory, two held CD8 naive and one held CD8 memory.

How the authors handled the data: For the immunoSEQ data, sequences were junction-only without quality scores, so filtering differed. Libraries were prepared by immunoSEQ multiplex PCR; TCRdb keeps only in-frame clonotypes and omits some of them. D and trimming were read from the DNA, whereas the V and J calls and clone size are those reported in that table. The data contain about 590,000 clones, just under 97% of them seen just once; the ten biggest clones take up roughly 0.1%. For this clone: Its antigen is not identified.

CD8 cells regarded as naive lacked CD45RO, were positively chosen for CCR7, and omitted terminally differentiated effector memory CD45RA+ cells. Overall study findings and caveats: Clonotype sharing among donors was expected to depend on sequencing depth.

The material sequenced was naive CD8+ T cells sorted from blood. The sequence came from a woman aged 30 to 39 in good health.

For the CDR3, the DNA is TGTGCCAGTAGTATCCAGAGGAATAGCAATCAGCCCCAGCATTTT. This translates into CASSIQRNSNQPQHF. The V and J genes are TRBV19 and TRBJ1-5; no reliable D call. Trimming shortened V by 3 bases and J by 0 bases, and 9 bases separated the two germline ends. Germline V gives CDR1 LNHDA, CDR2 SQIVND (reference sequence). The CDR3 runs to 15 residues. Combining the CDR3 with reference TRBV19 and TRBJ1-5 gives the whole variable domain DGGITQSPKYLFRKEGQNVTLSCEQNLNHDAMYWYRQDPGQGLRLIYYSQIVNDFQKGDIAEGYSVSREKKESFPLTVTSAQKNPTAFYLCASSIQRNSNQPQHFGDGTRLSIL.